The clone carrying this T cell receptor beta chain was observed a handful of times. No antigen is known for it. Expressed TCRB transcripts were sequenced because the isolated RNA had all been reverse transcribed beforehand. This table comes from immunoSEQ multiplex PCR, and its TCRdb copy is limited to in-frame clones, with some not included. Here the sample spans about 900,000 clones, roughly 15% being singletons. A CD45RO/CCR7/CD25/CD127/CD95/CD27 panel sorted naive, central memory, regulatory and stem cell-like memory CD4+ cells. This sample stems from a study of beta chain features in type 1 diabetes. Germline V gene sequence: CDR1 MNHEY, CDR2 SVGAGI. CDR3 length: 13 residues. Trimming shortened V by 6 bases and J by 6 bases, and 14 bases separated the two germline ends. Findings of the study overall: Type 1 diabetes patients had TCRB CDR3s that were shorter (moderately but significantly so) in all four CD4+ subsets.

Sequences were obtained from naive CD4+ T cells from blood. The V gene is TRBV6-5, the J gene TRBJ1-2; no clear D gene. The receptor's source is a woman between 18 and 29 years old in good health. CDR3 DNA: TGTGCCAGCAGCCCGGACGGGCGGGATGGCTACACCTTC. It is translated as CASSPDGRDGYTF.